One and the same sample provided the 8 T cell receptor beta chains below, sequenced in a study of blood T cell repertoires in COVID-19. The data were produced by immunoSEQ multiplex PCR, yet TCRdb's version contains in-frame clones alone and is incomplete. The sample gives 300,000 to 450,000 clones, approximately 86% of which show up once; 2.5% to 3.5% is in the top ten. Sequenced sample: peripheral blood. These receptors originate from a human donor in a cohort sampled during active COVID-19.

This chain uses TRBV2 with TRBJ2-7; 7 bases line up with TRBD1. This CDR3 is 15 amino acids long. Germline CDR1 is SNHLY and CDR2 is FYNNEI. Losses at the gene ends were 6 bases for V and 4 bases for J; bases not matched to a gene: 12. The CDR3 DNA follows: TGTGCCAGCAGAGCTCAGGGGGTCAGGGCTTACGAGCAGTACTTC. Protein product: CASRAQGVRAYEQYF.

V and J are TRBV5-5 and TRBJ2-4; possible D gene TRBD2, 5 bases. Per germline, CDR1 SGHKS and CDR2 YYEKEE (reference sequence). This CDR3 spans 14 amino acids. With 3 bases removed from V and 5 bases from J, the gap between germline ends came to 12 bases. DNA for the CDR3: TGTGCCAGCAGCTCTAGGAGGCGGGAAAACATTCAGTACTTC. Translated, it gives CASSSRRRENIQYF.

The V gene is TRBV2, the J gene TRBJ2-7; 9 nucleotides line up with TRBD2. Germline V lookup: CDR1 SNHLY, CDR2 FYNNEI. There are 14 residues in the CDR3. The V gene end was trimmed by 7 bases and the J gene end by 5 bases; junction bases not matched to a gene: 9. The CDR3 DNA sequence: TGTGCCAGCAATAGACTAGCGGTTGGCAACGAGCAGTACTTC. This sequence encodes CASNRLAVGNEQYF.

The chain is built from TRBV5-5 and TRBJ2-7; a weak D match, TRBD2 (5 bases). The germline CDR1 and CDR2 sequences are SGHKS and YYEKEE (reference sequence). The CDR3 contains 15 residues. V was trimmed by 3 bases and J by 6 bases, leaving 19 bases between them. CDR3 in DNA: TGTGCCAGCAGCTCCCCTGGGAGACCAGGTGGCGAGCAGTACTTC. It codes for CASSSPGRPGGEQYF.

The chain joins TRBV5-1 to TRBJ2-4, with D perhaps matching TRBD2 (5 bases). The length of the CDR3 is 15 residues. V lost 1 base and J 5 bases, leaving 13 bases between the germline ends. The V gene's germline CDR1 is SGHRS and CDR2 YFSETQ. CDR3 coding DNA: TGCGCCAGCAGCTTGAAGGGAGTGGGAGAAAACATTCAGTACTTC. Its protein product is CASSLKGVGENIQYF. The full variable domain, completed using reference TRBV5-1 and TRBJ2-4, is KAGVTQTPRYLIKTRGQQVTLSCSPISGHRSVSWYQQTPGQGLQFLFEYFSETQRNKGNFPGRFSGRQFSNSRSEMNVSTLELGDSALYLCASSLKGVGENIQYFGAGTRLSVL.

This sequence joins TRBV5-1 and TRBJ1-2, with D possibly being TRBD1 (5 bases). The V gene lost 0 bases and the J gene lost 2 bases, with 11 bases spanning the gap. This CDR3 spans 15 amino acids. Germline CDR1 and CDR2: SGHRS and YFSETQ. Here the CDR3 reads CASSLAGHSNYGYTF. The CDR3, as DNA: TGCGCCAGCAGCTTGGCCGGACATTCAAACTATGGCTACACCTTC.

This clone was observed a single time. In DNA, the CDR3 is TGCAGCGTAGAACCCTCTGACTATGGCTACACCTTC. Translated, it gives CSVEPSDYGYTF. V gene TRBV29-1 combines with J gene TRBJ1-2; unclear D gene. The germline V gene has CDR1 SQVTM and CDR2 ANQGSEA. V lost 6 bases to trimming and J lost 3 bases, with 11 bases between them. There are 12 residues in the CDR3.

The rearrangement links TRBV3-1 (or the pseudogene TRBV3-2) to TRBJ2-1, with a tentative D call TRBD2 (5 bases). Germline CDR1 is LGHDT and CDR2 is YNNKEL (reference sequence). This CDR3 contains 17 residues. V gave up 1 base and J gave up 4 bases, with 17 bases separating them. The CDR3 DNA follows: TGTGCCAGCAGCCAAGGGCCTTTGAGAGAGGGATACAATGAGCAGTTCTTC. Translation gives CASSQGPLREGYNEQFF.